The 5 T cell receptor beta chains in this list originate from one sample, sequenced in a study of T cells after yellow fever vaccination. TCRdb itself ran the 5' RACE reads through MiXCR, one entry per CDR3 protein. This sample carries around 340,000 distinct CDR3 sequences, 8.7% of them seen once, and the ten largest clones take 18%. Here the sequenced sample was PBMCs, taken on the day of the first yellow fever vaccination. Receptors originate from a man aged 18 to 30 who received the YFV17D yellow fever vaccine.

J is TRBJ1-1 and V is TRBV10-3; no reliable D call. The germline CDR1 and CDR2 sequences are ENHRY and SYGVKD. The CDR3 consists of 13 residues. The V and J ends lost 6 bases and 2 bases respectively, with 10 bases between them. CDR3 protein: CAIREAENTEAFF. The DNA for the CDR3 is TGTGCCATCAGGGAGGCAGAAAACACTGAAGCTTTCTTT.

This clonotype was observed a handful of times. The rearrangement joins TRBV29-1 to TRBJ1-4; tentative D call: TRBD1 (5 bases). This CDR3 region has 14 residues. Germline V gene sequence: CDR1 SQVTM, CDR2 ANQGSEA. The ends were cut back, 4 bases at V and 0 bases at J, with 9 bases in the middle. DNA of the CDR3: TGCAGCGTTGCTCGACAGACAACTAATGAAAAACTGTTTTTT. Translated: CSVARQTTNEKLFF.

This chain links TRBV5-3 with TRBJ2-2; D is possibly TRBD2 (5 bases). TRBV5-3 is flagged as an ORF with uncertain function. The length of the CDR3 is 16 residues. The ends were cut back, 9 bases at V and 6 bases at J, with 24 bases in the middle. Written as DNA, the CDR3 is TGTGCCATGAGCCCCGGGAACGGCCTGTGTCCCGGGGAGCTGTTTTTT. It specifies CAMSPGNGLCPGELFF.

The genes are TRBV18 and TRBJ1-6; 9 nucleotides line up with TRBD1. The V gene end was trimmed by 3 bases and the J gene end by 10 bases; junction bases not matched to a gene: 7. Germline values: CDR1 KGHSH, CDR2 LQKENI. The CDR3 has 15 amino acids. Written as DNA, the CDR3 is TGTGCCAGCTCACCTCAGGACAGGGGAGGATCACCCCTCCACTTT. This encodes CASSPQDRGGSPLHF.

The sample holds a few counts of this clonotype. CDR3 coding DNA: TGTGCCAGCTCACCAGGGACAGGGGATAATCAGCCCCAGCATTTT. Protein: CASSPGTGDNQPQHF. The V gene is TRBV18, the J gene TRBJ1-5; 10 nucleotides align to TRBD1. V trimming: 2 bases; J trimming: 4 bases; junction bases outside the gene matches: 2. Germline loops: CDR1 KGHSH, CDR2 LQKENI. The CDR3 has 15 amino acids.